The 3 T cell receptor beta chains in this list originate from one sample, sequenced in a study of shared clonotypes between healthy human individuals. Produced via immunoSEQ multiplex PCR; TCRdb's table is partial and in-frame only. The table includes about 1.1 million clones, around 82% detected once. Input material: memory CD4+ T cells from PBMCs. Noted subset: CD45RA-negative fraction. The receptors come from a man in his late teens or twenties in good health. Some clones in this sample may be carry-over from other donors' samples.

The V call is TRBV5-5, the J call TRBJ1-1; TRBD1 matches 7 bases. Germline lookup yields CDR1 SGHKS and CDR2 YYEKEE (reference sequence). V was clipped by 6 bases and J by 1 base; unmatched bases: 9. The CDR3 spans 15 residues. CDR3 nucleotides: TGTGCCAGCAAATTAAGGGGGCCTTCGAACACTGAAGCTTTCTTT. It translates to CASKLRGPSNTEAFF.

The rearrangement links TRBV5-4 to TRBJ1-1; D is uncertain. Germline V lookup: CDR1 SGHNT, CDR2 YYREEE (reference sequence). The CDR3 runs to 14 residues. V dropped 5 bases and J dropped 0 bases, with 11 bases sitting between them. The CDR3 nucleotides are TGTGCCAGCAGTCCTCCGACGGTGAACACTGAAGCTTTCTTT. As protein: CASSPPTVNTEAFF. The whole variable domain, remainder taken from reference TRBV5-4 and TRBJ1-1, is ETGVTQSPTHLIKTRGQQVTLRCSSQSGHNTVSWYQQALGQGPQFIFQYYREEENGRGNFPPRFSGLQFPNYSSELNVNALELDDSALYLCASSPPTVNTEAFFGQGTRLTVV.

The CDR3 DNA reads TGTGCCAGCAGCGTAGGTCCAGCGGAGTTCACAGATACGCAGTATTTT. Translated: CASSVGPAEFTDTQYF. The rearrangement uses TRBV9 and TRBJ2-3; D is possibly TRBD2 (5 bases). Trimming pared 0 bases from V and 2 bases from J, leaving 13 bases between. The CDR3 consists of 16 residues. Germline CDR1 and CDR2: SGDLS and YYNGEE.